The T cell receptor (beta chain) described here comes from a study of blood T cell repertoires in COVID-19 (dated by TCRdb to the early 2020s). Background for the entire study: The collaborator samples originated in the United States, Italy and Spain and spanned the acute and convalescent phases of COVID-19. A de-identified subject ID, COVID-19 status, age in years and sex were almost always included in the sample metadata. Where HLA class I and class II types were available, the types were taken from metadata supplied by the sample provider, not from assay-based typing. Deeply sampled blood TCRbeta repertoires from subjects exposed to, actively infected with, or recovered from COVID-19 were included in the dataset. The prospective study material was composed of cDNA or gDNA derived from T cells, B-cell-depleted T cells, or PBMCs. Samples were obtained from the ongoing ImmuneRACE study (first 160 participants) and from approximately 1,200 subjects provided by 6 global collaborators. The repertoires were made available in a free public database intended to serve as a resource for research on the immune response to SARS-CoV-2.

CDR1 and CDR2 (SGHDN, FVKESK) derive from the germline V gene. The CDR3 spans 16 residues, from the cysteine through the phenylalanine. Of the read, only the CDR3 DNA is kept; its 48 bases are in frame from base 1. Trimming leaves V shorter by 7 bases and J shorter by 3 bases, with the junction holding 12 bases beyond the gene matches. For this clone: This clone's antigen is unknown. Base qualities were left out, and no much larger clone turns up one base away.

TCRbeta CDR3 regions were amplified from genomic DNA by means of the immunoSEQ Assay, a bias-controlled multiplex PCR. In the authors' own workflow: The number of nucleated cells in each sample was estimated by amplification of reference gene primers within the assay. To quantify the absolute abundance of each unique TCRbeta CDR3 rearrangement, sequence reads were collapsed and filtered. For each sample, productive Simpson clonality was calculated as the square root of Simpson's diversity index over productive rearrangements. What TCRdb holds here is the immuneACCESS table cut down to in-frame rearrangements. Part of the clones is not present; checked against another copy, under half of the missing clones reflect an unresolved V gene, and the others are unexplained. V and J calls plus clone size are reproduced from that table; the DNA served to infer D and trimming. The sample has nearly 400,000 clones on record, just under 90% of them singletons. The leading ten clones occupy 1.7% of the sample.

Enrolling through a virtual design, the prospective study's participants ranged in age from about 18 to 100 years and lived across 24 United States geographic areas. In the prospective study, cohorts were assigned on the basis of participant-reported clinical history obtained from a screening survey and a study questionnaire. Recovered participants in ImmuneRACE Cohort 3 were defined as having two consecutive negative NP/OP PCR tests, clearance from a healthcare professional, or resolution of symptoms. Each participant in the prospective study had whole blood, serum and a nasopharyngeal or oropharyngeal swab collected by mobile phlebotomists. Additional blood draws and questionnaires over an approximately 2-month period could optionally be provided by prospective study participants. Prospective study blood samples were shipped either frozen or at room temperature before DNA extraction. Results the study describes overall, beyond this receptor: The quantity of clinical and demographic metadata differed by source and by participant and was supplied without curation.

The sequence joins TRBV14 to TRBJ2-1; 7 bases in the middle match TRBD2. Sequencing was done on a sample of PBMCs or T cells enriched from blood (not recorded which). This receptor was obtained from a woman aged 30 to 39 who had recovered from COVID-19. CDR3 reads: CASMPGPGGNYNEQFF. The nucleotide sequence is TGTGCCAGCATGCCAGGGCCGGGAGGCAACTACAATGAGCAGTTCTTC. The CDR3 plus the reference TRBV14 and TRBJ2-1 genes for the other parts give the full variable domain: EAGVTQFPSHSVIEKGQTVTLRCDPISGHDNLYWYRRVMGKEIKFLLHFVKESKQDESGMPNNRFLAERTGGTYSTLKVQPAELEDSGVYFCASMPGPGGNYNEQFFGPGTRLTVL.